The source of this T cell receptor beta chain is a study of CXCR3 chemokines and chemotherapy response in bladder cancer (dated by TCRdb to 2021 to 2024). For the wider study: The study tested whether activity of the CXCR3 chemokine system within human bladder cancer tumors predicted response to chemotherapy.

The library was prepared using PCR. TCRdb records Illumina HiSeq 2500 as the sequencer. TCRdb handled the public reads itself, with Q25 trimming in fastp and clone calling in MiXCR, and kept productive beta chains. Every distinct CDR3 protein forms one entry, paired with its most common genes and DNA. The sample table records more than 4,500 distinct CDR3 sequences; roughly an eighth of these occur just once. The ten largest clonotypes hold roughly 10% of the sample. Compared with the rest of its sample, this clonotype is medium-sized (0.01 to 0.1%). No antigen is known for it. No much larger clone exists at a distance of one base, and base qualities are not known. The TCR was taken from a human donor with bladder cancer that responded to neoadjuvant chemotherapy. Collection of the sample occurred from a patient whose treatment included neoadjuvant chemotherapy.

The sequenced DNA is TGCAGCGTTGAAGGAATTCAAGGGGCGGCAAGGAACACTGAAGCTTTCTTT. It encodes CSVEGIQGAARNTEAFF. The chain is assembled from TRBV29-1 and TRBJ1-1, with TRBD1 as a weak D call on 5 bases. From the cysteine through the phenylalanine, the CDR3 covers 17 amino acids. Only CDR3 DNA remains: 51 bases, in frame from the first base. According to the germline V gene, CDR1 reads SQVTM and CDR2 reads ANQGSEA. Trimming takes 1 base from V and 1 base from J, and the germline ends sit 19 bases apart.